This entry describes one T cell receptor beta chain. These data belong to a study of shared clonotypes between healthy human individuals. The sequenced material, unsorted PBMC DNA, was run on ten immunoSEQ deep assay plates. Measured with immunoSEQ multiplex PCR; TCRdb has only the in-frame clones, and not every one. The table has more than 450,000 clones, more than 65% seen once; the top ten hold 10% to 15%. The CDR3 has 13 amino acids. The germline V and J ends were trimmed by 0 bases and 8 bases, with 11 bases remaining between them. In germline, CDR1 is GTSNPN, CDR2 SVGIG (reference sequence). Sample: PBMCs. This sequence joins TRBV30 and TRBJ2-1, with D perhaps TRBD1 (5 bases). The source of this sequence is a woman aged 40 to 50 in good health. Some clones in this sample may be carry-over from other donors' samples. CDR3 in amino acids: CAWSVHRMDEQFF. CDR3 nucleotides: TGTGCCTGGAGTGTACACAGGATGGATGAGCAGTTCTTC. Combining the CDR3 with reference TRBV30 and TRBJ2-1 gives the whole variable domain SQTIHQWPATLVQPVGSPLSLECTVEGTSNPNLYWYRQAAGRGLQLLFYSVGIGQISSEVPQNLSASRPQDRQFILSSKKLLLSDSGFYLCAWSVHRMDEQFFGPGTRLTVL.